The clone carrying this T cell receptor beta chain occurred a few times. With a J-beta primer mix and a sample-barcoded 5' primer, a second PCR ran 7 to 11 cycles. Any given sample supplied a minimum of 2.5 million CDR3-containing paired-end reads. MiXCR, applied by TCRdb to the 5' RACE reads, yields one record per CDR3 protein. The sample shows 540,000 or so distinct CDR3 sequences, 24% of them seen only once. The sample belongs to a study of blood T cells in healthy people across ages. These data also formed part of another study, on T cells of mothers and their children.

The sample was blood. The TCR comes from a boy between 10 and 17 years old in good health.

CDR3 loop: CASARDGYSYEQYF. In DNA form, the CDR3 reads TGTGCCAGCGCTAGGGACGGATACTCCTACGAGCAGTACTTC. V usage is TRBV7-6 and J usage is TRBJ2-7; D could derive from TRBD1 or TRBD2 (5 bases each). Between the trimmed V and J ends, which lost 8 bases and 0 bases, there was a span of 14 bases. The germline V gene has CDR1 SGHVS and CDR2 FNYEAQ. The CDR3 spans 14 residues.